Below, one TCR beta chain is given with its context. This CDR3 contains 16 residues. The germline V gene encodes CDR1 DFQATT and CDR2 SNEGSKA (reference sequence). V lost 0 bases, J lost 5 bases, and 20 bases lay in between. The data derive from a study of regulatory T cells in long-lasting Graves disease. Construction of the TCR beta libraries employed iRepertoire HTBI primers in conjunction with Arm-PCR of CDR3 regions. TCRdb recomputed calls from the multiplex PCR reads with MiXCR, one row per CDR3 protein. This table has hundreds of thousands of distinct CDR3 sequences, approximately 15% appearing once. The time point is: newly diagnosed GD, antithyroid drugs for less than 3 months. From RNA extracted from PBMCs, the TCR library was made. The data were also submitted as part of a second study, on T cells in Graves' hyperthyroidism and ophthalmopathy. That report adds: Appearing also in blood were most of the thyroid clonotypes expanded above 0.001.

Source: peripheral blood mononuclear cells (PBMCs), taken at new diagnosis, from a patient treated with antithyroid drugs. The rearrangement joins TRBV20-1 to TRBJ2-7; the D gene is possibly TRBD1 (6 bases). This TCR was sampled from a woman in her thirties with Graves disease. CDR3 in DNA: TGCAGTGCTAGAGATGTTCTGTTACAGGGCGGCAACGAGCAGTACTTC. Translated: CSARDVLLQGGNEQYF.